This T cell receptor beta chain was recorded in a study of technical replicates of blood from several donors. Profiled with immunoSEQ multiplex PCR; TCRdb holds only in-frame clones, not every one. The sample lists some 80,000 clones, over 75% occurring once. This sequence originates from a human donor in good health. The specimen was T cells isolated from PBMCs.

The CDR3 sequence: CASSLAAGVHYGYTF. The CDR3 DNA reads as TGCGCCAGCAGCTTGGCAGCAGGGGTGCACTATGGCTACACCTTC. The chain carries TRBV5-1 and TRBJ1-2; tentative D call: TRBD1 (6 bases). CDR1 and CDR2 (germline): SGHRS, YFSETQ. The CDR3 is made up of 15 amino acids. Trimming shortened V by 0 bases and J by 3 bases, and 12 bases separated the two germline ends.